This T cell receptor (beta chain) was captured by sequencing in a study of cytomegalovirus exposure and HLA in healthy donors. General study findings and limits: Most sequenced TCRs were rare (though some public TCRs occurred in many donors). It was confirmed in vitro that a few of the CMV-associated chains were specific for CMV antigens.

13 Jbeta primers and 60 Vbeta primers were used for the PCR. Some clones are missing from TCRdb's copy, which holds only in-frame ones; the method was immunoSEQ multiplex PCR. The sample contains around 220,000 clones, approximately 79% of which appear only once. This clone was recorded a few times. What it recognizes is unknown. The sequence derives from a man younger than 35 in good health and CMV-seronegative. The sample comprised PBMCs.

This CDR3 reads CASSRRTGKGEQYF. CDR3 DNA sequence: TGTGCCAGCAGCCGAAGGACAGGGAAGGGCGAGCAGTACTTC. The chain carries TRBV14 and TRBJ2-7; 8 bases agree with TRBD1. Trimming removed 4 bases from V and 6 bases from J; junction bases left unmatched: 8. The CDR3 extends over 14 amino acids. Germline loops: CDR1 SGHDN, CDR2 FVKESK. The variable domain in full, completed from reference TRBV14 and TRBJ2-7, reads EAGVTQFPSHSVIEKGQTVTLRCDPISGHDNLYWYRRVMGKEIKFLLHFVKESKQDESGMPNNRFLAERTGGTYSTLKVQPAELEDSGVYFCASSRRTGKGEQYFGPGTRLTVT.